The clone carrying this T cell receptor beta chain has a count of ten or more. The entry originates in a study of patients and donors after allogeneic stem cell transplantation. From the RT-PCR reads, TCRdb called clonotypes with MiXCR, one entry per CDR3 protein. This sample has about 160,000 distinct CDR3 sequences, with about a quarter found just once. The CDR3 is made up of 10 amino acids. The V gene's germline CDR1 is SQVTM and CDR2 ANQGSEA. After removal of 6 bases from V and 9 bases from J, the junction contained 2 bases not matched to a gene. The TCR comes from a human donor who was either an allogeneic HSCT recipient or a stem cell or donor lymphocyte infusion donor (not recorded which). It is not recorded whose cells these are; they may come from a transplant donor. The chain couples TRBV29-1 to TRBJ2-3; 8 bases agree with TRBD1. Sequencing used blood, either unsorted or a sorted T cell fraction (not recorded which). The CDR3 loop is CSVGQETQYF. The CDR3 nucleotides read TGCAGCGTGGGACAGGAGACGCAGTATTTT.